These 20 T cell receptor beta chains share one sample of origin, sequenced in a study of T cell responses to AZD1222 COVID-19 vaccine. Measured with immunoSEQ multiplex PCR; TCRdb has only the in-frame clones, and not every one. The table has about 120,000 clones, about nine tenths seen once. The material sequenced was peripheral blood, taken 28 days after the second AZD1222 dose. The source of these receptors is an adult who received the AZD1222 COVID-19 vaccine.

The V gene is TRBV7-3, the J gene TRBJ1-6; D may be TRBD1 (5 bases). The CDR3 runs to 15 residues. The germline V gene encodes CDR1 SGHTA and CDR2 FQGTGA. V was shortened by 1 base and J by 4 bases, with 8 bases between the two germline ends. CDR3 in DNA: TGTGCCAGCAGCTTAAACACAGGTTATAATTCACCCCTCCACTTT. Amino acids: CASSLNTGYNSPLHF.

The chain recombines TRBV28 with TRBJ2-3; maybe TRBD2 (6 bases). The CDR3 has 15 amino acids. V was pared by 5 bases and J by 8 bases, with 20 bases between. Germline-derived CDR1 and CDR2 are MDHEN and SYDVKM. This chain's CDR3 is CASSTPEWDGGTQYF. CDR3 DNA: TGTGCCAGCAGTACCCCCGAGTGGGACGGGGGTACGCAGTATTTT.

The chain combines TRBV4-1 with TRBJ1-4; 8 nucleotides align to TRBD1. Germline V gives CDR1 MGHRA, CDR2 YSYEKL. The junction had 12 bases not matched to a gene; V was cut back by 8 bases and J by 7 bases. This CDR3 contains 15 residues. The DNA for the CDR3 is TGCGCCAGCCCCCAGGGGGGACAGGTCATTGAAAAACTGTTTTTT. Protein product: CASPQGGQVIEKLFF.

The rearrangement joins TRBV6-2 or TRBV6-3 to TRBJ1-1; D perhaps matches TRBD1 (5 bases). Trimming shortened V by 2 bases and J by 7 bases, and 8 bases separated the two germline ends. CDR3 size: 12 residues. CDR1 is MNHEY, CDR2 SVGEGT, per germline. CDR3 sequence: CASSYPTVEAFF. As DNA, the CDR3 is TGTGCCAGCAGTTACCCGACAGTTGAAGCTTTCTTT.

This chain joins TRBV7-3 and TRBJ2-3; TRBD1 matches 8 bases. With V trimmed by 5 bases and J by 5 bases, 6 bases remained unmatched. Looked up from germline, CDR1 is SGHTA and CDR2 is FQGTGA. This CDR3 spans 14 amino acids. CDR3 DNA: TGTGCCAGCAGCCCAGGACAGGGAGGAGATACGCAGTATTTT. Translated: CASSPGQGGDTQYF.

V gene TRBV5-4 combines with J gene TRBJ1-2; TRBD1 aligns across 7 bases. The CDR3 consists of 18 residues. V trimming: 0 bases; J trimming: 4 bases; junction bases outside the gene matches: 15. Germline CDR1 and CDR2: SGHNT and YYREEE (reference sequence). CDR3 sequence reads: CASSLEPFRDRGGYGYTF. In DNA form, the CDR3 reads TGTGCCAGCAGCTTGGAGCCCTTCCGGGACAGAGGTGGCTATGGCTACACCTTC.

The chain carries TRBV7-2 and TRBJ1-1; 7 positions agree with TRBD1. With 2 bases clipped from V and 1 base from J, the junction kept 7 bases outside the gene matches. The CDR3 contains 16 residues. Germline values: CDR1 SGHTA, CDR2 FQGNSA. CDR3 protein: CASSLTPRQGNTEAFF. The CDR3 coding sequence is TGTGCCAGCAGCTTAACTCCCCGACAGGGGAACACTGAAGCTTTCTTT.

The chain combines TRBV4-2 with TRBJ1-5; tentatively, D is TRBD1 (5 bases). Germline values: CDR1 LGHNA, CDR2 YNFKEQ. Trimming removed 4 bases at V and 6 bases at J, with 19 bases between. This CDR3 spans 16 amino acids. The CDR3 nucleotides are TGTGCCAGCAGCCTCAACGATGGGGGGTCTGGTCAGCCCCAGCATTTT. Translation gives CASSLNDGGSGQPQHF.

The CDR3 DNA reads as TGCAGCGTTGTCCACCGGGACCCGGGGATAGATACGCAGTATTTT. Amino acids: CSVVHRDPGIDTQYF. This chain connects TRBV29-1 to TRBJ2-3; perhaps D is TRBD1 or TRBD2 (5 bases each). The CDR3 has 15 residues. Between the trimmed V and J ends, which lost 4 bases and 5 bases, there was a span of 19 bases. Germline CDR1 SQVTM, CDR2 ANQGSEA.

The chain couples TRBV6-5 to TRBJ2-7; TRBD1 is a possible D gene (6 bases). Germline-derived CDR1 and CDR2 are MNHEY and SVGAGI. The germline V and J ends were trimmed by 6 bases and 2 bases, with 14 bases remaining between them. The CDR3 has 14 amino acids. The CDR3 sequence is CASRRTKGAYEQYF. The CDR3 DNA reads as TGTGCCAGCAGGCGGACAAAGGGGGCCTACGAGCAGTACTTC.

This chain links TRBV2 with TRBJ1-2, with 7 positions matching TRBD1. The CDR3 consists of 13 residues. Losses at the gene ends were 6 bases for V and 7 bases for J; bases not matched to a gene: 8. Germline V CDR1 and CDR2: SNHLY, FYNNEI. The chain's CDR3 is CASSVGTVIGYTF. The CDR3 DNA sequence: TGTGCCAGCAGCGTTGGGACAGTGATTGGCTACACCTTC.

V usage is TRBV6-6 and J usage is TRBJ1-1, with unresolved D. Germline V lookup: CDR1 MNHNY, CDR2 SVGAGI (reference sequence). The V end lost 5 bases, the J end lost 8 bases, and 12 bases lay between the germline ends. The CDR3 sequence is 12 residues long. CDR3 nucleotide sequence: TGTGCCAGCAGTATAAGGTCGGCAGAAGCTTTCTTT. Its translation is CASSIRSAEAFF.

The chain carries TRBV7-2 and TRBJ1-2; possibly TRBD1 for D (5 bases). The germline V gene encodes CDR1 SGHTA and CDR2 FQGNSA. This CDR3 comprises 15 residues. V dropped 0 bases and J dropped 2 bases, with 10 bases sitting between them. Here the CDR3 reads CASSLAARENYGYTF. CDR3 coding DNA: TGTGCCAGCAGCTTAGCGGCCAGGGAGAACTATGGCTACACCTTC.

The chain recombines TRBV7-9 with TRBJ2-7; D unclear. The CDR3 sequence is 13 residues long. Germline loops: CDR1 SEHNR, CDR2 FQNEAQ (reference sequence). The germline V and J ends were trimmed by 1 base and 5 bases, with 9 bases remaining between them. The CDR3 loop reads CASSLVAVNEQYF. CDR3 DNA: TGTGCCAGCAGCTTAGTGGCTGTAAACGAGCAGTACTTC.

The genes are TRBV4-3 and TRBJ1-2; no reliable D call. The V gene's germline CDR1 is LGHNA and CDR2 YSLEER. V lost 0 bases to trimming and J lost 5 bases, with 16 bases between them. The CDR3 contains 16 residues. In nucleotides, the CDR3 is TGCGCCAGCAGCCAAGAGAGCTCCCGGGCCCTTTATGGCTACACCTTC. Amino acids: CASSQESSRALYGYTF.

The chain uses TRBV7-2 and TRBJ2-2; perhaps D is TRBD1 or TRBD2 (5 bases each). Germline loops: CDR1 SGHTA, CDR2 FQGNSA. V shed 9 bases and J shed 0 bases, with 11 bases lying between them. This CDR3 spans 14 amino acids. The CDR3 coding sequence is TGTGCCAGTCAGGGACCAACGAACACCGGGGAGCTGTTTTTT. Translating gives CASQGPTNTGELFF.

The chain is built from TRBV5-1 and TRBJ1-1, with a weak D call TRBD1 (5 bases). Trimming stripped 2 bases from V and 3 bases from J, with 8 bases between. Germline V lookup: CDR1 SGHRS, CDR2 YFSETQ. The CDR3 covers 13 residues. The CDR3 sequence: CASSFTGDTEAFF. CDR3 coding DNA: TGCGCCAGCAGCTTCACGGGGGACACTGAAGCTTTCTTT.

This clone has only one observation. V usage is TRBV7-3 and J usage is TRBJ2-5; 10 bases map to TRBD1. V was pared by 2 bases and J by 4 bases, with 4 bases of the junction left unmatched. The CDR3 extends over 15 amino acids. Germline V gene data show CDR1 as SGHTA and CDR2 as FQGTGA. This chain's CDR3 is CASSLAGTGAETQYF. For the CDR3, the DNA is TGTGCCAGCAGCTTAGCCGGGACAGGGGCAGAGACCCAGTACTTC. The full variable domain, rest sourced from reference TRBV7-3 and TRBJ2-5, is GAGVSQTPSNKVTEKGKYVELRCDPISGHTALYWYRQSLGQGPEFLIYFQGTGAADDSGLPNDRFFAVRPEGSVSTLKIQRTERGDSAVYLCASSLAGTGAETQYFGPGTRLLVL.

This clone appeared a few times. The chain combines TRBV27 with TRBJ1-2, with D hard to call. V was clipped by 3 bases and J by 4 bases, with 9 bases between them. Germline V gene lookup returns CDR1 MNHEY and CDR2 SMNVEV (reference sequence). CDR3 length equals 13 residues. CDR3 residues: CASSFSGSYGYTF. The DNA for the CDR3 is TGTGCCAGCAGTTTTTCAGGAAGCTATGGCTACACCTTC.

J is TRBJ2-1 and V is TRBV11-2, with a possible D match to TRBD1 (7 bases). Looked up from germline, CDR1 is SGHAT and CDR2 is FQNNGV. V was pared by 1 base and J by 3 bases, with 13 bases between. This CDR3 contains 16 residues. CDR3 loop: CASSLVAGGYYNEQFF. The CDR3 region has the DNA TGTGCCAGCAGCTTAGTGGCAGGGGGGTACTACAATGAGCAGTTCTTC.